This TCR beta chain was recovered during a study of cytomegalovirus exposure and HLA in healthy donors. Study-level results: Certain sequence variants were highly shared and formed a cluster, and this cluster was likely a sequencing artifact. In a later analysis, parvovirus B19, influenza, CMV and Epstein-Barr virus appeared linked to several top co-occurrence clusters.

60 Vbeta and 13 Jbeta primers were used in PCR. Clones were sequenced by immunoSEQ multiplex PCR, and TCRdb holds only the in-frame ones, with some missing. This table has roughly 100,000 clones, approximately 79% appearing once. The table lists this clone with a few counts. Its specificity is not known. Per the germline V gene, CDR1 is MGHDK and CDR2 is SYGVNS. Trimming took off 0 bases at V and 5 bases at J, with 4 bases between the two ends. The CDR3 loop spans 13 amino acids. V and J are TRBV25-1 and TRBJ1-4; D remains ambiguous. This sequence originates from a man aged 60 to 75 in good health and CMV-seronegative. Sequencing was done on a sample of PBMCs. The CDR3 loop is CASSEYGNEKLFF. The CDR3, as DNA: TGTGCCAGCAGTGAATACGGGAATGAAAAACTGTTTTTT.